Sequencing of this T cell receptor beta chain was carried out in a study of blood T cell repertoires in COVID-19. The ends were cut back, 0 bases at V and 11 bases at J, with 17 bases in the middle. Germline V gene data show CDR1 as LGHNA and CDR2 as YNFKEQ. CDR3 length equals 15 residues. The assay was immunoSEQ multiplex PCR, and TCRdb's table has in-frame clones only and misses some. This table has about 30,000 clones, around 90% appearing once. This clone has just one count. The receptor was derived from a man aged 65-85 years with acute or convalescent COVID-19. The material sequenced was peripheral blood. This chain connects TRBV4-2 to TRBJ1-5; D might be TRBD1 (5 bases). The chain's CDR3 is CASSQEATAYGAQHF. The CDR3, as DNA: TGTGCCAGCAGCCAAGAAGCGACAGCTTATGGGGCCCAGCATTTT.